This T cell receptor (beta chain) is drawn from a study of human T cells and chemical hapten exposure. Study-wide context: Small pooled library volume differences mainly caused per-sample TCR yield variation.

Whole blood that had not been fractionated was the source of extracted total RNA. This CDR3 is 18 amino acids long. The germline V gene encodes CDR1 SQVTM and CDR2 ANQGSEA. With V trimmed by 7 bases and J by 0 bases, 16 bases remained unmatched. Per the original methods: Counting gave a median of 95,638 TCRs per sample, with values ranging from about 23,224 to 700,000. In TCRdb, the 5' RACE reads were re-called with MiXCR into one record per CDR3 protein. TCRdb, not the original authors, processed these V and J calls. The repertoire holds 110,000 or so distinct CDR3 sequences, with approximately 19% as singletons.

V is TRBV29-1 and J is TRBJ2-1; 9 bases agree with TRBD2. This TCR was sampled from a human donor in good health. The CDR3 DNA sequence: TGCAGCGCCGGACGGACTAGCGCTCGCCCTAGCTCCTACAATGAGCAGTTCTTC. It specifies CSAGRTSARPSSYNEQFF.